This is a list of T cell receptor beta chains from one sample in a study of type 1 and type 2 diabetes patients. TCRdb reprocessed the multiplex PCR reads with MiXCR, giving one entry per CDR3 protein. The sample lists a few hundred thousand distinct CDR3 sequences, 47% occurring once. The sample consisted of peripheral blood mononuclear cells (PBMCs). The receptors shown here come from a man between 18 and 35 years old with type 2 diabetes. Both conserved end residues are part of each CDR3. A D gene is named only where the DNA matches it firmly. Only some rows state a clone size, as once, few, many or a class for expanded clones.

d_call | clone_size | j_call | v_call | cdr3_nt | cdr3_aa
TRBD2 | - | TRBJ2-2 | TRBV2 | TGTGCCAGCAGGGGACTAGCGGGAGTTCCCGGGGAGCTGTTTTTT | CASRGLAGVPGELFF
TRBD1 | - | TRBJ1-2 | TRBV5-1 | TGCGCCAGCAGCCCCGGGACAGGGACTCTCGACTATGGCTACACCTTC | CASSPGTGTLDYGYTF
TRBD2 | - | TRBJ2-7 | TRBV7-2 | TGTGCCAGCAGCTTATCTAGCGGGATGACCTACGAGCAGTACTTC | CASSLSSGMTYEQYF
TRBD1 | - | TRBJ2-5 | TRBV28 | TGTGCCAGCAGTCCCGGGACAGGGGTCGAAGAGACCCAGTACTTC | CASSPGTGVEETQYF
- | - | TRBJ2-7 | TRBV28 | TGTGCCAGTCTAAGAGTCCTGGGCCTTAGCTCCTACGAGCAGTACTTC | CASLRVLGLSSYEQYF
- | - | TRBJ2-3 | TRBV20-1 | TGCAGTGCTAGAGATCTGCGGGCTGGAGATACGCAGTATTTT | CSARDLRAGDTQYF
- | - | TRBJ1-6 | TRBV30 | TGTGCCTGGAGTGTCGTCTCCCCCCTCCACTTT | CAWSVVSPLHF
TRBD1 | - | TRBJ2-7 | TRBV12-3/TRBV12-4 | TGTGCCAGCAGCCGGACAGGGGGGATTAGCGAGCAGTACTTC | CASSRTGGISEQYF
- | - | TRBJ2-3 | TRBV7-8 | TGTGCCAGCAGCTTGCATGTCGGGACTAGCACAGATACGCAGTATTTT | CASSLHVGTSTDTQYF
- | few | TRBJ1-2 | TRBV9 | TGTGCCAGCACCCAGTGGGATGACCCCTATGGCTACACCTTC | CASTQWDDPYGYTF
TRBD2 | - | TRBJ2-2 | TRBV10-3 | TGTGCCAGTACCGGCTCCCGGGACAGGGGACTAGCGGGAGGATCTGGGGAGCTGTTTTTT | CASTGSRDRGLAGGSGELFF
- | - | TRBJ2-7 | TRBV20-1 | TGCAGTGCTAGAGATGTCCGGCAGGGATACGAGCAGTACTTC | CSARDVRQGYEQYF
- | - | TRBJ1-1 | TRBV15 | TGTGCCACCAGCAGTCTCCAGAACACTGAAGCTTTCTTT | CATSSLQNTEAFF
- | - | TRBJ1-5 | TRBV7-2 | TGTGCCAGCAGCCCATCGGGGCCCGGCAATCAGCCCCAGCATTTT | CASSPSGPGNQPQHF
TRBD1 | - | TRBJ1-4 | TRBV28 | TGTGCCAGCAGCGGGACAGGGGGCTTAGGTAATGAAAAACTGTTTTTT | CASSGTGGLGNEKLFF
TRBD1 | few | TRBJ1-5 | TRBV19 | TGTGCCAGTAGTACGACAGGGAATCAGCCCCAGCATTTT | CASSTTGNQPQHF
- | - | TRBJ1-2 | TRBV2 | TGTGCCAGCAGTGCTACAGAGCTCTATGGCTACACCTTC | CASSATELYGYTF
- | once | TRBJ2-5 | TRBV12-3/TRBV12-4 | TGTGCCAGCAGTCTACTGGGATTTAAAGAGACCCGGTACTTC | CASSLLGFKETRYF
TRBD2 | - | TRBJ2-1 | TRBV28 | TGTGCCAGCACCCCCCGGTTCAAGCGGGAGGGCCCAGGGAATGAGCAGTTCTTC | CASTPRFKREGPGNEQFF
- | - | TRBJ1-5 | TRBV13 | TGTGCCAGCAGCGTCTCGGGGGGTAGCAATCAGCCCCAGCATTTT | CASSVSGGSNQPQHF
- | - | TRBJ2-1 | TRBV10-2 | TGCGCCAGCAGCCCGTACAGGGACTCCTACAATGAGCAGTTCTTC | CASSPYRDSYNEQFF
- | few | TRBJ2-1 | TRBV20-1 | TGCAGTGCCCTTTTGAGAGAGCAGTTCTTC | CSALLREQFF
- | few | TRBJ2-7 | TRBV19 | TGTGCCAGTAGTCTCGGGGCGGGGACCGACGAGCAGTACTTC | CASSLGAGTDEQYF
TRBD2 | - | TRBJ2-7 | TRBV20-1 | TGCAGTGCTAATTGGGGGACTAGCGGCTCCTACGAGCAGTACTTC | CSANWGTSGSYEQYF
TRBD2 | - | TRBJ2-2 | TRBV12-3/TRBV12-4 | TGTGCCAGCAGATCTCCGTTGGGCGGGGGGGTTTCAACCGGGGAGCTGTTTTTT | CASRSPLGGGVSTGELFF
- | - | TRBJ2-7 | TRBV9 | TGTGCCAGCAGCATCGAGTCAACCTCCTACGAGCAGTACTTC | CASSIESTSYEQYF
- | once | TRBJ1-2 | TRBV27 | TGTGCCAGCAGTCGCGGGCCGACTAACTATGGCTACACCTTC | CASSRGPTNYGYTF